This T cell receptor (beta chain) was sequenced for a study of beta chain features in type 1 diabetes. Study-wide context: Examination covered approximately 100 million sorted cells spanning all samples.

The authors took one heparinised blood draw, averaging around 120 mL, from each donor. The sequenced template was cDNA made from the entire isolated RNA. Here immunoSEQ multiplex PCR was the method, and the copy in TCRdb shows in-frame clones only, minus some. The sample includes around 350,000 clones, 10% to 15% of them seen just once. Study outcomes and limitations: PCR might show a preference for shorter templates, equally across patients and controls. TCRB CDR3s were moderately but significantly shorter in Type 1 diabetes patients in all four CD4+ subsets.

This CDR3 contains 18 residues. The ends lost 0 bases at V and 2 bases at J; junction bases unmatched: 10. The germline V gene has CDR1 SGDLS and CDR2 YYNGEE. Turning to this clone: The antigen remains unidentified.

The sequence was obtained from a man younger than 30 in good health. Sequenced material: naive CD4+ T cells from blood. This chain uses TRBV9 with TRBJ2-3; 9 positions agree with TRBD2. CDR3 bases: TGTGCCAGCAGCGTAGGGTTGGCGCAGCGGGAGGTCACAGATACGCAGTATTTT. Translating it yields CASSVGLAQREVTDTQYF. Full variable domain (outside the CDR3, taken from reference TRBV9 and TRBJ2-3): DSGVTQTPKHLITATGQRVTLRCSPRSGDLSVYWYQQSLDQGLQFLIQYYNGEERAKGNILERFSAQQFPDLHSELNLSSLELGDSALYFCASSVGLAQREVTDTQYFGPGTRLTVL.